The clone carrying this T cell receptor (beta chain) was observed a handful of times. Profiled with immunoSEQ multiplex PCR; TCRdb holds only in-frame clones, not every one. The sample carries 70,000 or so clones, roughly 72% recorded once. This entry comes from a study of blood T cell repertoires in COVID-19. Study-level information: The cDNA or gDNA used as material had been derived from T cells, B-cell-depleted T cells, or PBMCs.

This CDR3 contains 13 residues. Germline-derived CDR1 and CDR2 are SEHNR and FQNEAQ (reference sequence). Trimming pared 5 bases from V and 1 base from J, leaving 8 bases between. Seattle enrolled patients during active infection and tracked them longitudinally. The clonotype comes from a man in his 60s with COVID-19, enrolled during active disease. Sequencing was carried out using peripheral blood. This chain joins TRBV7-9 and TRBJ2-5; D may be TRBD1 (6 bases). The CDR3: CASSPTGQETQYF. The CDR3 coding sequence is TGTGCCAGCAGCCCGACAGGCCAAGAGACCCAGTACTTC. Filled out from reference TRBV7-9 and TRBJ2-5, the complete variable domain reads DTGVSQNPRHKITKRGQNVTFRCDPISEHNRLYWYRQTLGQGPEFLTYFQNEAQLEKSRLLSDRFSAERPKGSFSTLEIQRTEQGDSAMYLCASSPTGQETQYFGPGTRLLVL.